This TCR beta chain was obtained from a study of T cell responses to AZD1222 COVID-19 vaccine (dated by TCRdb to 2020 to 2022). General notes on the study: TCR sequencing covered some 240 trial participants: about 210 given two doses of AZD1222 and around 25 given two doses of MenACWY control vaccine. Trial participants were enrolled by age into subgroups of 18-55, 56-69 and 70-plus years, and around 140, 26 and 57 TCR-sequenced participants, respectively, were included in these subgroups.

The sample's time point label, in plain terms: about 28 days (+/-7) after the second vaccine dose. AZD1222 recipients given second doses at about 4 weeks or at about 12 weeks were pooled, since spike-specific TCR depth and breadth were not found to differ between the two schedules. Vaccinee samples were obtained from the UK trials COV001 and COV002, which included a single-blind randomized controlled phase 2/3 trial of AZD1222 (ChAdOx1 nCoV-19) in healthy adults. For TCRbeta chain sequencing, PBMC samples from trial participants were taken at day 0 and at day 28 after the second dose. Here is what the overall study found, with its caveats: The whole spike protein was spanned by vaccine-associated CD4 TCRs, and dominant responses were seen in regions 160-218 and 743-854. Because no day 14 peak-response samples were available, repertoires were characterized only after the peak T cell response. After two AZD1222 doses, spike-specific TCR breadth and depth were significantly higher than at day 0 and than in MenACWY recipients. The 56-69-year group was small, and its depth increase did not reach significance, likely because of low power. Nearly half of unique spike-specific TCRs reportedly recognized epitopes outside regions mutated in the B.1.351 and B.1.1.7 variants. Participants were mostly white British, with more females than males. The authors suggested clonal diversity may have been underestimated. Conclusions about previously exposed vaccinees are limited because only a handful of AZD1222 recipients were SARS-CoV-2 seropositive at baseline.

In the case of this clone: What antigen it recognizes has not been identified. Qualities for individual bases were not recorded, and no much larger clone is one base off.

The CDR3 regions of human TCRbeta chains were subjected to immunosequencing. The source study handled its data this way. Repertoire TCRs were matched against a reference library of SARS-CoV-2-specific TCRs generated with the MIRA antigen-specificity platform. Breadth meant the fraction of unique TCRs that were SARS-CoV-2-associated, whereas depth meant the fraction of total T cells that were SARS-CoV-2-associated. Using the MIRA data, each spike-specific TCR was mapped to the spike region that the TCR reacts to and placed in a CD4 or CD8 class. Log10-transformed breadth and depth values were compared by one-way ANOVA with Sidak's multiple comparisons tests. Not all clones reach the TCRdb copy of this immuneACCESS table, which keeps in-frame sequences only. Checked studies attribute under half of the gap to unresolved V genes and leave the rest unexplained. V, J and clone size reflect that table, while D and trimming were determined from the DNA. This sample gives 150,000 to 200,000 clones in total; about 93% of them show up just once. The ten largest clones take up approximately 1.9% of the sample.

The CDR3, cysteine through phenylalanine, is 13 amino acids long. This entry keeps only the CDR3 DNA: 39 bases, framed from base 1. The V and J ends are trimmed by 11 bases and 1 base, leaving 12 bases between them. Sequences SGHTA (CDR1) and FQGNSA (CDR2) are obtained from the germline V gene. Sample: peripheral blood, taken 28 days after the second AZD1222 dose. The TCR originated in an adult who received the AZD1222 COVID-19 vaccine. The V and J genes are TRBV7-2 and TRBJ2-1; the D gene cannot be named for sure. The CDR3 in this case is CASAGQSYNEQFF. At the DNA level, the sequence is TGTGCCTCCGCCGGTCAGTCCTACAATGAGCAGTTCTTC.